This T cell receptor (beta chain) is drawn from a study of blood T cells in healthy people across ages (dated by TCRdb to the mid-2010s). About the investigation overall: In model experiments, roughly one uniquely barcoded TCR beta cDNA molecule per two T cells was captured by template switching. The donors were divided into four age groups: young (average approximately 17 years), middle-aged (about 39), aged (about 62) and long-lived (approximately 74). Using the same blood draw, the study looked at two additional independent replicas of 1 million unique cDNA reads for two donors, one aged 18 to 30 and the other aged 80 or older. To avoid experimental bias, donors of different ages were randomly spread across the sequencing lanes. Age-related changes in TCR beta repertoire diversity were measured in the study by deep sequencing normalized with unique cDNA molecular identifiers. Results the study describes overall, beyond this receptor: The percentage of naive T cells measured by flow cytometry correlated strongly with observed TCR beta diversity. As age increased, observed TCR beta diversity per million T cells dropped in a roughly linear way, and a significant reduction was already evident by age 40. Since profiling was done on bulk unsorted PBMCs, naive and antigen-experienced compartments could not be conclusively compared. Compared with the aged group, the long-lived group had more naive CD4+ T cells, fewer expanded clones and increased TCR diversity, a pattern suggesting age selection. Because the CMV infection status of the donors was unknown, age-related changes in expanded clonotypes may potentially have been confounded. Estimates of total diversity based on one million sequenced T cells were considered lower bounds and underestimates.

Donors were 30 to 45 systemically healthy Caucasian individuals from Russia aged roughly 6 to 90 years. Each donor gave approximately 10 milliliters of peripheral blood, collected into EDTA-treated Vacutainer tubes. Ficoll-Paque density-gradient centrifugation was used to isolate PBMCs, with at least 6 million obtained per sample. Total RNA, at least 6 micrograms per sample, was extracted from PBMCs with Trizol reagent. Naive CD45RAhigh/CD27high T cell percentages were measured by flow cytometry on a PBMC aliquot from every donor. The library was built by means of 5' RACE. The listed sequencing device is Illumina HiSeq 2500. A second roughly 6 to 12 cycle PCR used a sample-barcoded 5' primer and a J-beta primer mix. A template-switch 5' adaptor carrying 12 random nucleotides introduced a unique molecular identifier onto each TCR beta cDNA molecule. At least 3 million CDR3-containing paired-end reads were obtained from each sample. All of the RNA was converted into first-strand cDNA using the Mint cDNA synthesis kit, with a TRBC-specific oligonucleotide serving as the primer. All cDNA was treated with uracil-DNA glycosylase and then went through a first 18-cycle PCR with the universal primers M1SS and BC2_uni_R. On the study's bioinformatics: For normalization, 1 million high-quality reads were randomly selected from each sample, with every read carrying a distinct molecular identifier. Instead of being binned into consensus sequences, reads with shared molecular identifiers were discarded. CDR3 identification, clonotype clustering and error correction used MiTCR with a Q25 quality threshold and the strictest error-elimination algorithm. A nonparametric unseen species model with Euler transformation was used to estimate lower-bound total TCR beta diversity. TCRdb itself trimmed the public reads at Q25 with fastp, ran MiXCR and retained productive beta chains. CDR3 protein duplicates are merged, each entry listing the most common genes and DNA. The V and J calls were not made by the authors but by TCRdb's processing. A total of over a million distinct CDR3 sequences appear in this sample, roughly 60% of them only once. 6.7% of the sample comes from the top ten.

This clonotype was observed a handful of times. Its antigen is still unknown. There are no base qualities to consult, and no much larger clone falls within one base. CDR1 and CDR2, per the germline V gene, are MDHEN and SYDVKM. Inclusive of the bounding cysteine and phenylalanine, the CDR3 is 13 residues long. Just CDR3 DNA is preserved here, 39 bases in frame from base 1. Sequenced sample: blood. The origin of this receptor is a man younger than 35 in good health. Recombination connected TRBV28 to TRBJ2-4, with the D gene uncertain. TRBJ2-7 matches the DNA end more closely, so the J call is doubtful. The CDR3 region reads CASSSLTVYEQYF. The nucleotide sequence is TGTGCCAGCAGTTCCCTAACTGTATACGAGCAGTACTTC.